The clone carrying this T cell receptor (beta chain) has only a few counts. The source material, RNA transcripts, was used to amplify TCR beta CDR3 regions. The HTBI set primed first-round TCR CDR3 RT-PCR. MiXCR, run by TCRdb on the multiplex PCR reads, gives a single entry per CDR3 protein. The sample holds roughly 420,000 distinct CDR3 sequences; approximately 14% are singletons and the top ten take about 7.7%. The CDR3 has 15 amino acids. Germline lookup yields CDR1 MNHEY and CDR2 SVGEGT. Trimming pared 4 bases from V and 4 bases from J, leaving 16 bases between. The sample comes from a study of T cells in Graves' hyperthyroidism and ophthalmopathy.

The specimen sequenced was blood. The chain couples TRBV6-2 or TRBV6-3 to TRBJ2-5; D is perhaps TRBD1 (5 bases). The TCR was taken from a woman younger than 30 with Graves' hyperthyroidism. The CDR3, as DNA: TGTGCCAGCAGTTGGTCCAAGGGGTCGGGAGAGACCCAGTACTTC. This gives the protein CASSWSKGSGETQYF.